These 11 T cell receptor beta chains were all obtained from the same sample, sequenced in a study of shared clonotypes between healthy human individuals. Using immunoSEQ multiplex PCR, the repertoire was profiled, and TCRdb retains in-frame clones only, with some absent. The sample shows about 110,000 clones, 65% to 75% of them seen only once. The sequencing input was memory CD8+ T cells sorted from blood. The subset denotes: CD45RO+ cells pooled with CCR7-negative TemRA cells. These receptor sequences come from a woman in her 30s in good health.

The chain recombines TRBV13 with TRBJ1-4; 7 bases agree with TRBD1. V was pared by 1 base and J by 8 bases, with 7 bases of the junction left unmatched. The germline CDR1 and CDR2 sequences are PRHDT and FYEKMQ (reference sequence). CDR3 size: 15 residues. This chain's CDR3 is CASSLVAGGDEKLFF. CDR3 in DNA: TGTGCCAGCAGCTTAGTCGCAGGGGGAGACGAAAAACTGTTTTTT. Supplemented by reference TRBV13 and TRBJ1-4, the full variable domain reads AAGVIQSPRHLIKEKRETATLKCYPIPRHDTVYWYQQGPGQDPQFLISFYEKMQSDKGSIPDRFSAQQFSDYHSELNMSSLELGDSALYFCASSLVAGGDEKLFFGSGTQLSVL.

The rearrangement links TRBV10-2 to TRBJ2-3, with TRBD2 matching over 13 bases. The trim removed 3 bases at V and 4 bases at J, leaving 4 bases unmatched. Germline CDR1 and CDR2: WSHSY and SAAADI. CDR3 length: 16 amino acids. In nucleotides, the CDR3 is TGCGCCAGCAGTGATTGGACTAGCGGGAGTGCAGATACGCAGTATTTT. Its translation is CASSDWTSGSADTQYF.

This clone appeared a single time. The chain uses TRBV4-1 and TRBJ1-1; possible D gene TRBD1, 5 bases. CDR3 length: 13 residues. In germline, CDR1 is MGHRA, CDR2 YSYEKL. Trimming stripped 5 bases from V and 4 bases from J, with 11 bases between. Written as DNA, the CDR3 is TGCGCCAGCAGCTTTCAGGGCAGCACTGAAGCTTTCTTT. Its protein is CASSFQGSTEAFF.

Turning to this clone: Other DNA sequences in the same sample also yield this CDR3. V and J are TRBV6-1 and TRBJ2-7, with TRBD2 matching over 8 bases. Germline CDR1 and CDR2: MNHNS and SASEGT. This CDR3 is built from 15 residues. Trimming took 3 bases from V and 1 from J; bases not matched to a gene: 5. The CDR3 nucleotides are TGTGCCAGCAGTGAGAGGGCGGGAGGTTCCTACGAGCAGTACTTC. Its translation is CASSERAGGSYEQYF.

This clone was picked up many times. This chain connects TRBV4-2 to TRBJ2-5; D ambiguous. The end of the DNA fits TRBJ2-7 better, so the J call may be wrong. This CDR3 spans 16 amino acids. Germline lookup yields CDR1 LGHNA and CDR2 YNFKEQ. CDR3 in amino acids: CASSQDLGKGSYEQYF. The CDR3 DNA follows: TGTGCCAGCAGCCAAGATCTGGGGAAGGGCTCCTACGAGCAGTACTTC.

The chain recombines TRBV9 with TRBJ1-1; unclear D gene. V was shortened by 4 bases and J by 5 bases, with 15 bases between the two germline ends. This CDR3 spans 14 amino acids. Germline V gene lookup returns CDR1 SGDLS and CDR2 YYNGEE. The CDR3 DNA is TGTGCCAGCAGCCCATTAACTTCTGGGACTGAAGCTTTCTTT. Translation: CASSPLTSGTEAFF.

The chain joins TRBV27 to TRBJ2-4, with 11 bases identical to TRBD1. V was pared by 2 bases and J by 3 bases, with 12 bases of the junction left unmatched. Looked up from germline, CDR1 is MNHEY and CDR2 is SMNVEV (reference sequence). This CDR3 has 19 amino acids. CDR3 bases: TGTGCCAGCAGTTTACGCCTAGGACAGGGGGCGAGGGGCAAAAACATTCAGTACTTC. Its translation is CASSLRLGQGARGKNIQYF.

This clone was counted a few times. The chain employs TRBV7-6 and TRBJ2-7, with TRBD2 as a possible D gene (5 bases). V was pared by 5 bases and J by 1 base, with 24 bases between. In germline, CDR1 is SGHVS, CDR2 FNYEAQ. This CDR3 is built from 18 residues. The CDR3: CASSPVLGWRTRSYEQYF. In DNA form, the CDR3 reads TGTGCCAGCAGCCCAGTTTTGGGCTGGAGGACGCGTTCCTACGAGCAGTACTTC.

DNA for the CDR3: TGTGCCAGCAGTTTCGCCCAGGGAGGCAATCAGCCCCAGCATTTT. Translated: CASSFAQGGNQPQHF. The chain couples TRBV6-6 to TRBJ1-5, with D possibly TRBD1 on 5 matching bases. The germline V gene has CDR1 MNHNY and CDR2 SVGAGI (reference sequence). CDR3 size: 15 residues. Trimming shortened V by 4 bases and J by 2 bases, and 12 bases separated the two germline ends.

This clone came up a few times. The CDR3 DNA reads as TGTGCCAGCAGCTTAACGACTAGCGGCAGCTACAATGAGCAGTTCTTC. Translation gives CASSLTTSGSYNEQFF. The V and J genes are TRBV7-9 and TRBJ2-1, with 9 bases fitting TRBD2. The CDR3 has 16 residues. Germline assignment: CDR1 SEHNR and CDR2 FQNEAQ (reference sequence). Trimming at V came to 2 bases and at J to 3 bases, leaving 5 bases not matched to a gene.

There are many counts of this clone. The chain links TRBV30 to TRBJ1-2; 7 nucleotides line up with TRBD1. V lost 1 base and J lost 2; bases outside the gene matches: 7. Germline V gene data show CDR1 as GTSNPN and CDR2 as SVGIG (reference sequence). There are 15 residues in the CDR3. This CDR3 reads CAWSGTGLFNYGYTF. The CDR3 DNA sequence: TGTGCCTGGAGTGGGACAGGACTTTTCAACTATGGCTACACCTTC.